This T cell receptor (beta chain) was recovered during a study of cytomegalovirus exposure and HLA in healthy donors. Findings and caveats of the study: Investigators reported about 160 TCR beta chains as tied to cytomegalovirus. In a later analysis, donors in an Asian-associated ancestry cluster reportedly had fewer N-insertions in productive TCRs than the cohort mean.

Notes on this clone: Its antigen is not known.

Primers included in the PCR were 60 Vbeta and 13 Jbeta primers. Sequencing used immunoSEQ multiplex PCR; TCRdb keeps in-frame clones, though not all of them. This table has a few hundred thousand clones, roughly four fifths appearing once. Sequencing input: PBMCs. The source of this sequence is a girl between 5 and 17 years old in good health and CMV-seronegative.

The CDR3: CASLRTTGGYQPQHF. In DNA form, the CDR3 reads TGTGCCAGTCTGAGGACGACAGGCGGGTATCAGCCCCAGCATTTT. V is TRBV19 and J is TRBJ1-5, with D perhaps matching TRBD1 (6 bases). Germline lookup yields CDR1 LNHDA and CDR2 SQIVND (reference sequence). Trimming stripped 8 bases from V and 5 bases from J, with 19 bases between. The CDR3 sequence is 15 residues long.